One sample yielded the 24 T cell receptor beta chains listed below, sequenced in a study of blood T cell repertoires in COVID-19. Some clones are missing from TCRdb's copy, which holds only in-frame ones; the method was immunoSEQ multiplex PCR. The repertoire holds about 220,000 clones, with approximately 83% as singletons. The sample was PBMCs or T cells enriched from blood (not recorded which). Receptors were obtained from a woman aged 55-70 years who had recovered from COVID-19.

This clone is a singleton in its sample. J is TRBJ2-1 and V is TRBV4-1; TRBD2 matches at 7 bases. CDR1 is MGHRA, CDR2 YSYEKL, per germline. CDR3 length equals 14 residues. J gave up 7 bases and V 7 bases, and 10 bases lay outside the gene matches. CDR3 DNA: TGCGCCAGCAAGGCAAGGACTAGTGGTAATGAGCAGTTCTTC. Its protein product is CASKARTSGNEQFF.

The chain couples TRBV12-5 to TRBJ1-4; TRBD1 aligns across 8 bases. The trim removed 7 bases at V and 7 bases at J, leaving 11 bases unmatched. In germline, CDR1 is LGHNT, CDR2 FRNRAP. The CDR3 is 15 amino acids. CDR3 DNA sequence: TGTGCTAGTGCACTCTCAGGGGGCGCGGGTGAAAAACTGTTTTTT. Its translation: CASALSGGAGEKLFF.

The chain is built from TRBV7-8 and TRBJ2-5, with 8 bases lining up with TRBD2. The V and J ends lost 2 bases and 7 bases, in that order; junction bases with no gene match: 9. This CDR3 contains 15 residues. In germline, CDR1 is SGHVS, CDR2 FQNEAQ. The CDR3, as DNA: TGTGCCAGCAGCTTATCCGGGACTAGGGTACGGACCCAGTACTTC. This encodes CASSLSGTRVRTQYF.

The J gene is TRBJ2-7, the V gene TRBV29-1, with D possibly matching TRBD1 (6 bases). V dropped 5 bases and J dropped 0 bases, with 14 bases sitting between them. Per the germline V gene, CDR1 is SQVTM and CDR2 is ANQGSEA. This CDR3 spans 14 amino acids. This CDR3 reads CSVPQGGNSYEQYF. The CDR3 nucleotides are TGCAGCGTTCCACAGGGCGGCAACTCCTACGAGCAGTACTTC.

The rearrangement uses TRBV12-3 or TRBV12-4 and TRBJ1-2, with D unclear. The CDR3 has 11 amino acids. Trimming took off 4 bases at V and 8 bases at J, with 8 bases between the two ends. The chain's CDR3 is CASSYKSGYTF. The CDR3 DNA is TGTGCCAGCAGTTATAAGAGCGGCTACACCTTC.

The chain combines TRBV9 with TRBJ2-1, with D possibly being TRBD2 (5 bases). Trimming removed 4 bases from V and 8 bases from J, with 13 bases in between. The CDR3 consists of 13 residues. The V gene's germline CDR1 is SGDLS and CDR2 YYNGEE. CDR3 nucleotides: TGTGCCAGCAGCCCCCGACTGAGGGATGAGCAGTTCTTC. This encodes CASSPRLRDEQFF. The full variable domain, in which reference TRBV9 and TRBJ2-1 provide the parts outside the CDR3, is DSGVTQTPKHLITATGQRVTLRCSPRSGDLSVYWYQQSLDQGLQFLIQYYNGEERAKGNILERFSAQQFPDLHSELNLSSLELGDSALYFCASSPRLRDEQFFGPGTRLTVL.

CDR3 in amino acids: CASSSLTSGDLYEQYF. The CDR3 DNA is TGTGCCAGCAGCTCTTTGACTAGCGGGGACCTCTACGAGCAGTACTTC. V usage is TRBV11-2 and J usage is TRBJ2-7; TRBD2 agrees at 11 bases. The germline V gene encodes CDR1 SGHAT and CDR2 FQNNGV. This CDR3 comprises 16 residues. J lost 3 bases, V lost 4 bases, and 8 bases had no gene match. Complete variable domain (other parts from reference TRBV11-2 and TRBJ2-7): EAGVAQSPRYKIIEKRQSVAFWCNPISGHATLYWYQQILGQGPKLLIQFQNNGVVDDSQLPKDRFSAERLKGVDSTLKIQPAKLEDSAVYLCASSSLTSGDLYEQYFGPGTRLTVT.

This clone was counted once. The V call is TRBV11-1, the J call TRBJ2-5; TRBD1 matches 7 bases. CDR1 SGHAT and CDR2 FQDESV come from the germline V gene (reference sequence). After removal of 5 bases from V and 4 bases from J, the junction contained 10 bases not matched to a gene. The CDR3 is made up of 15 amino acids. CDR3 loop: CASSPQTGFVETQYF. The CDR3 DNA reads TGTGCCAGCAGCCCCCAGACAGGGTTCGTAGAGACCCAGTACTTC.

This chain uses TRBV6-6 with TRBJ1-3; 9 bases fit TRBD1. Germline loops: CDR1 MNHNY, CDR2 SVGAGI (reference sequence). CDR3 length: 18 amino acids. The J segment lost 0 bases and the V segment lost 5 bases, leaving 11 bases of the junction unmatched. CDR3 amino acids: CASSQPSKGQGSGNTIYF. Here the CDR3 DNA reads TGTGCCAGCAGTCAACCTTCGAAGGGACAGGGCTCTGGAAACACCATATATTTT.

The CDR3 protein is CASSLDPYSGNTIYF. Written as DNA, the CDR3 is TGTGCCAGCAGCTTGGATCCTTATTCTGGAAACACCATATATTTT. The J gene is TRBJ1-3, the V gene TRBV5-5; D is unclear. The CDR3 length is 15 residues. Trimming left V 0 bases short and J 1 base short, with 8 bases between. Germline V gene data show CDR1 as SGHKS and CDR2 as YYEKEE (reference sequence).

This chain connects TRBV6-2 or TRBV6-3 to TRBJ2-6; tentative D call: TRBD2 (5 bases). CDR3 length: 15 residues. Germline V lookup: CDR1 MNHEY, CDR2 SVGEGT. Trimming shortened V by 5 bases and J by 2 bases, and 10 bases separated the two germline ends. CDR3 DNA: TGTGCCAGCAGTGTCGGGGTTCCTGGGGCCAACGTCCTGACTTTC. Its translation is CASSVGVPGANVLTF.

This chain joins TRBV7-6 and TRBJ1-1; 9 nucleotides agree with TRBD1. Germline V CDR1 and CDR2: SGHVS, FNYEAQ. The CDR3 has 13 amino acids. The ends lost 5 bases at V and 7 bases at J; junction bases unmatched: 5. In DNA form, the CDR3 reads TGTGCCAGCAGCCCGGGACAGGGACTTGAAGCTTTCTTT. It encodes CASSPGQGLEAFF.

The chain is built from TRBV9 and TRBJ2-1; the match to TRBD2 covers 9 bases. The CDR3 length is 15 residues. Germline assignment: CDR1 SGDLS and CDR2 YYNGEE. J was trimmed by 5 bases and V by 4 bases; bases with no gene match: 7. The CDR3 bases are TGTGCCAGCAGCTTTAGCGGGGGAGGCGACAATGAGCAGTTCTTC. Translation gives CASSFSGGGDNEQFF. Looking up the rest from reference TRBV9 and TRBJ2-1 gives the full variable domain: DSGVTQTPKHLITATGQRVTLRCSPRSGDLSVYWYQQSLDQGLQFLIQYYNGEERAKGNILERFSAQQFPDLHSELNLSSLELGDSALYFCASSFSGGGDNEQFFGPGTRLTVL.

The V and J genes are TRBV19 and TRBJ2-7; the match to TRBD2 covers 9 bases. This CDR3 region has 15 residues. The germline CDR1 and CDR2 sequences are LNHDA and SQIVND (reference sequence). The J segment lost 6 bases and the V segment lost 5 bases, leaving 11 bases of the junction unmatched. CDR3 sequence (DNA): TGTGCCAGTAGTCCCGGGACTAGCCCAAACCCCGAGCAGTACTTC. It codes for CASSPGTSPNPEQYF.

The chain joins TRBV19 to TRBJ2-1, with TRBD1 matching 7 bases. The junction had 10 bases not matched to a gene; V was cut back by 9 bases and J by 8 bases. This CDR3 contains 13 residues. Germline V lookup: CDR1 LNHDA, CDR2 SQIVND (reference sequence). The DNA for the CDR3 is TGTGCCAGCGTAAAGACAGGGAGCTATGAGCAGTTCTTC. Translated, it gives CASVKTGSYEQFF.

The CDR3 DNA sequence: TGTGCCAGCAGTTACTCTTCGGGACAGCAGTATTTT. Translation gives CASSYSSGQQYF. The gene calls are TRBV6-5 and TRBJ2-3; the D gene is possibly TRBD1 (6 bases). Per germline, CDR1 MNHEY and CDR2 SVGAGI. Trimming pared 0 bases from V and 11 bases from J, leaving 9 bases between. The CDR3 loop spans 12 amino acids.

The chain joins TRBV2 to TRBJ2-5, with D possibly matching TRBD2 (5 bases). CDR1 and CDR2 from the germline V gene are SNHLY and FYNNEI. This CDR3 comprises 12 residues. With 6 bases removed from V and 5 bases from J, the gap between germline ends came to 10 bases. The CDR3 nucleotides read TGTGCCAGCAGCGGGGTTGGGGAGACCCAGTACTTC. Protein sequence: CASSGVGETQYF.

The chain uses TRBV5-1 and TRBJ2-6, with D perhaps TRBD2 (6 bases). Germline CDR1 reads SGHRS; CDR2 reads YFSETQ. The CDR3 loop spans 14 amino acids. V gave up 3 bases and J gave up 2 bases, with 6 bases separating them. CDR3 in DNA: TGCGCCAGCAGCTGGAGGGCTGGGGCCAACGTCCTGACTTTC. Protein product: CASSWRAGANVLTF.

The rearrangement joins TRBV27 to TRBJ1-2, with TRBD1 as a possible D gene (6 bases). CDR1 is MNHEY, CDR2 SMNVEV, per germline (reference sequence). The V end lost 4 bases, the J end lost 0 bases, and 15 bases lay between the germline ends. This CDR3 spans 16 amino acids. As DNA, the CDR3 is TGTGCCAGCAGTTCAGCTCCCGGACAGACTAACTATGGCTACACCTTC. Protein sequence: CASSSAPGQTNYGYTF.

The V call is TRBV7-8, the J call TRBJ1-4; 7 bases match TRBD1. V lost 5 bases and J lost 5; bases outside the gene matches: 8. The CDR3 covers 15 residues. Germline CDR1 and CDR2: SGHVS and FQNEAQ. CDR3 nucleotide sequence: TGTGCCAGCAGCCCTATTCGACAGGGCAATGAAAAACTGTTTTTT. Its translation: CASSPIRQGNEKLFF.

The chain employs TRBV27 and TRBJ1-1, with TRBD1 as a possible D gene (5 bases). The germline V gene encodes CDR1 MNHEY and CDR2 SMNVEV (reference sequence). The V end lost 4 bases, the J end lost 4 bases, and 13 bases lay between the germline ends. The CDR3 has 14 residues. The CDR3 spells CASSSPGQFTEAFF. The CDR3 nucleotides are TGTGCCAGCAGTTCCCCCGGACAATTCACTGAAGCTTTCTTT.

The chain combines TRBV7-2 with TRBJ2-7; 8 bases line up with TRBD1. The CDR3 loop spans 13 amino acids. With V trimmed by 5 bases and J by 6 bases, 6 bases remained unmatched. Per the germline V gene, CDR1 is SGHTA and CDR2 is FQGNSA. The CDR3 spells CASSTRQGLEQYF. The CDR3 coding sequence is TGTGCCAGCAGCACCCGACAGGGGCTCGAGCAGTACTTC.

The chain is built from TRBV15 and TRBJ2-2; the match to TRBD2 covers 8 bases. Trimming removed 1 base from V and 7 bases from J; junction bases left unmatched: 5. The CDR3 length is 15 residues. CDR1 is LNHNV, CDR2 YYDKDF, per germline (reference sequence). For the CDR3, the DNA is TGTGCCACCAGCAGAGTCGGGGGGGCAGACGGGGAGCTGTTTTTT. Translation gives CATSRVGGADGELFF.

The chain carries TRBV25-1 and TRBJ1-2, with no clear D. The CDR3 consists of 13 residues. The V end lost 0 bases, the J end lost 4 bases, and 6 bases lay between the germline ends. Germline V gene sequence: CDR1 MGHDK, CDR2 SYGVNS. The CDR3 spells CASSEYLGYGYTF. CDR3 bases: TGTGCCAGCAGTGAATATCTCGGCTATGGCTACACCTTC.